These 23 T cell receptor beta chains originate from one sample sequenced in a study of T cell responses to AZD1222 COVID-19 vaccine. Clones were sequenced by immunoSEQ multiplex PCR, and TCRdb holds only the in-frame ones, with some missing. This table holds 130,000 or so clones, just over 90% found once. The source material was peripheral blood, sampled on day 0 of AZD1222 vaccination. Receptors were obtained from an adult in good health.

This clone was detected only once. The rearrangement uses TRBV11-2 and TRBJ2-7; no definite D call. This CDR3 spans 14 amino acids. Germline V CDR1 and CDR2: SGHAT, FQNNGV. V was clipped by 1 base and J by 0 bases, with 7 bases between them. CDR3 DNA sequence: TGTGCCAGCAGCTTAGTCGGCAGCTCCTACGAGCAGTACTTC. It yields the protein CASSLVGSSYEQYF.

This sequence joins TRBV14 and TRBJ2-2; possibly TRBD2 for D (6 bases). In germline, CDR1 is SGHDN, CDR2 FVKESK. Trimming shortened V by 1 base and J by 6 bases, and 6 bases separated the two germline ends. The CDR3 is 13 amino acids. The CDR3 spells CASSQASAGELFF. The CDR3 region has the DNA TGTGCCAGCAGCCAAGCTAGCGCCGGGGAGCTGTTTTTT.

V and J are TRBV2 and TRBJ1-6, with 8 bases lining up with TRBD1. The CDR3 has 16 amino acids. Trimming cost V 6 bases and J 0 bases; bases outside gene matches: 4. The germline V gene has CDR1 SNHLY and CDR2 FYNNEI. CDR3 residues: CASRLTGDSYNSPLHF. CDR3 nucleotide sequence: TGTGCCAGCAGGCTGACAGGGGACTCCTATAATTCACCCCTCCACTTT.

The V gene is TRBV2, the J gene TRBJ2-2; D is uncertain. V was pared by 7 bases and J by 5 bases, with 14 bases between. The CDR3 runs 14 residues. Germline CDR1 and CDR2: SNHLY and FYNNEI. The CDR3 reads CASTETRVTGELFF. The CDR3 DNA reads TGTGCCAGCACTGAGACAAGGGTTACCGGGGAGCTGTTTTTT.

The chain is built from TRBV7-3 and TRBJ1-1; D not resolved. The V gene's germline CDR1 is SGHTA and CDR2 FQGTGA. There are 13 residues in the CDR3. Trimming removed 5 bases at V and 0 bases at J, with 7 bases between. The CDR3 loop is CASSPQMNTEAFF. The CDR3 DNA follows: TGTGCCAGCAGCCCCCAGATGAACACTGAAGCTTTCTTT.

This clone was detected only once. V is TRBV9 and J is TRBJ1-1; maybe TRBD1 (5 bases). CDR1 and CDR2 from the germline V gene are SGDLS and YYNGEE. Trimming took 3 bases from V and 8 from J, leaving 14 bases between them. The CDR3 runs 13 residues. The CDR3 reads CASSAGLSGEAFF. DNA for the CDR3: TGTGCCAGCAGCGCGGGACTCAGTGGGGAAGCTTTCTTT.

The CDR3 nucleotides are TGTGCCAGCAGCTCTCCGGGGGCTGAAGCTTTCTTT. Its protein is CASSSPGAEAFF. The chain combines TRBV5-4 with TRBJ1-1, with D perhaps TRBD1 (5 bases). Germline V CDR1 and CDR2: SGHNT, YYREEE (reference sequence). This CDR3 comprises 12 residues. Trimming took 3 bases from V and 6 from J, leaving 9 bases between them.

This chain uses TRBV4-1 with TRBJ2-3, with 8 bases identical to TRBD2. Germline-derived CDR1 and CDR2 are MGHRA and YSYEKL. J lost 6 bases, V lost 0 bases, and 11 bases had no gene match. The CDR3 covers 17 residues. CDR3 in amino acids: CASSQDLAGGGRDTQYF. The CDR3 bases are TGCGCCAGCAGCCAAGATTTGGCGGGGGGCGGTCGTGATACGCAGTATTTT.

This clone was seen just once. The chain employs TRBV3-1 (or the pseudogene TRBV3-2) and TRBJ2-1, with D perhaps TRBD2 (6 bases). V was cut by 0 bases and J by 2 bases, with 14 bases left in between. The CDR3 is made up of 17 amino acids. Germline V gives CDR1 LGHDT, CDR2 YNNKEL (reference sequence). This CDR3 is CASSQDLSRGTYNEQFF. The CDR3 DNA is TGTGCCAGCAGCCAAGATCTTTCTCGCGGGACCTACAATGAGCAGTTCTTC.

The chain is built from TRBV9 and TRBJ1-1; the match to TRBD1 covers 7 bases. The germline gives CDR1 SGDLS, CDR2 YYNGEE. V gave up 0 bases and J gave up 10 bases; unmatched junction bases: 12. The CDR3 consists of 15 residues. The CDR3 coding sequence is TGTGCCAGCAGCGTAGAAGCGACAGGGCCAAGGTCAGCTTTCTTT. Translating gives CASSVEATGPRSAFF.

This clone showed up many times. This chain uses TRBV12-5 with TRBJ2-3; 7 bases align to TRBD2. V dropped 2 bases and J dropped 1; count of bases not matched to a gene: 0. Germline V CDR1 and CDR2: LGHNT, FRNRAP. The CDR3 runs to 14 residues. The CDR3 DNA follows: TGTGCTAGTGGTTTGACTAGCGGCACAGATACGCAGTATTTT. It encodes CASGLTSGTDTQYF.

The chain carries TRBV6-5 and TRBJ2-7, with D possibly called TRBD1 or TRBD2 (5 bases each). Germline V gene lookup returns CDR1 MNHEY and CDR2 SVGAGI. With 8 bases removed from V and 3 bases from J, the gap between germline ends came to 11 bases. The CDR3 is 12 amino acids. The CDR3 nucleotides are TGTGCCAGCCTCCGGGACGGCTACGAGCAGTACTTC. It yields the protein CASLRDGYEQYF.

V and J are TRBV7-2 and TRBJ2-7; 9 nucleotides align to TRBD1. Unmatched junction bases numbered 3, after V lost 1 base and J lost 2 bases. CDR1 SGHTA and CDR2 FQGNSA come from the germline V gene. This CDR3 comprises 15 residues. CDR3 nucleotides: TGTGCCAGCAGCTTAGGTGGGACAGGGACCTACGAGCAGTACTTC. It translates to CASSLGGTGTYEQYF. The whole variable domain, filled in from reference TRBV7-2 and TRBJ2-7, reads GAGVSQSPSNKVTEKGKDVELRCDPISGHTALYWYRQSLGQGLEFLIYFQGNSAPDKSGLPSDRFSAERTGGSVSTLTIQRTQQEDSAVYLCASSLGGTGTYEQYFGPGTRLTVT.

The chain combines TRBV28 with TRBJ2-3, with no clear D. Looked up from germline, CDR1 is MDHEN and CDR2 is SYDVKM. V was pared by 3 bases and J by 5 bases, with 12 bases between. CDR3 length: 14 amino acids. CDR3 DNA: TGTGCCAGCAGTTTTCTAGAGGCATTAGATACGCAGTATTTT. This codes for CASSFLEALDTQYF.

The chain has TRBV7-3 and TRBJ2-3, with TRBD2 matching over 7 bases. Per the germline V gene, CDR1 is SGHTA and CDR2 is FQGTGA. The junction had 9 bases not matched to a gene; V was cut back by 7 bases and J by 2 bases. CDR3 length equals 15 residues. The chain's CDR3 is CASTKGGLFTDTQYF. For the CDR3, the DNA is TGTGCCAGCACCAAGGGAGGGTTATTCACAGATACGCAGTATTTT.

This chain's CDR3 is CASSDPRDSNQPQHF. The CDR3 bases are TGTGCCAGCAGTGATCCCAGGGATAGCAATCAGCCCCAGCATTTT. The gene calls are TRBV6-1 and TRBJ1-5, with a tentative D call TRBD1 (5 bases). The CDR3 has 15 amino acids. V dropped 3 bases and J dropped 0 bases, with 9 bases sitting between them. Looked up from germline, CDR1 is MNHNS and CDR2 is SASEGT.

This chain uses TRBV6-5 with TRBJ2-5; D assignment may be TRBD1 or TRBD2 (5 bases each). The germline gives CDR1 MNHEY, CDR2 SVGAGI. V was pared by 3 bases and J by 5 bases, with 16 bases between. The CDR3 loop spans 15 amino acids. The CDR3 coding sequence is TGTGCCAGCAGTTATTCGGGACGTTACTGGGAGACCCAGTACTTC. This gives the protein CASSYSGRYWETQYF.

This clone showed up just once. V and J are TRBV7-6 and TRBJ2-5; possibly TRBD2 for D (5 bases). This CDR3 contains 15 residues. The germline gives CDR1 SGHVS, CDR2 FNYEAQ. Trimming removed 5 bases from V and 5 bases from J, with 18 bases in between. The CDR3 nucleotides read TGTGCCAGCAGCCCGCGGGCCCTGGCTTCTGAGACCCAGTACTTC. Translating it yields CASSPRALASETQYF.

The CDR3 is CASSHPPLPGPEAFF. For the CDR3, the DNA is TGTGCCAGCAGCCATCCTCCCCTTCCAGGGCCTGAAGCTTTCTTT. This chain connects TRBV7-4 to TRBJ1-1; D is perhaps TRBD1 (5 bases). Trimming left V 5 bases short and J 6 bases short, with 19 bases between. This CDR3 has 15 amino acids. Germline V gives CDR1 SGHVT, CDR2 SQSDAQ.

The genes are TRBV19 and TRBJ1-5; the D is unclear. The germline gives CDR1 LNHDA, CDR2 SQIVND (reference sequence). Trimming removed 7 bases from V and 4 bases from J, with 8 bases in between. This CDR3 spans 12 amino acids. The CDR3 nucleotides read TGTGCCAGTAAAATGGGGAATCAGCCCCAGCATTTT. Residues: CASKMGNQPQHF.

The table lists this clone with a count of one. The chain couples TRBV11-2 to TRBJ2-7; the D call may be TRBD1 or TRBD2 (5 bases each). Trimming left V 3 bases short and J 5 bases short, with 11 bases between. The germline gives CDR1 SGHAT, CDR2 FQNNGV. This CDR3 contains 13 residues. The CDR3 DNA sequence: TGTGCCAGCAGCTTGGTCCGGGGCAACGAGCAGTACTTC. Amino acid sequence: CASSLVRGNEQYF.

This sequence joins TRBV10-3 and TRBJ2-5; 7 positions match TRBD1. V lost 5 bases, J lost 5 bases, and 5 bases stayed unmatched. This CDR3 contains 13 residues. Germline assignment: CDR1 ENHRY and CDR2 SYGVKD. CDR3 in amino acids: CAISKQGWETQYF. CDR3 nucleotide sequence: TGTGCCATCAGTAAACAGGGGTGGGAGACCCAGTACTTC.

This rearrangement joins TRBV5-4 to TRBJ2-1, with 10 bases aligning to TRBD1. The CDR3 is 15 residues long. V lost 0 bases to trimming and J lost 4 bases; unmatched junction nucleotides: 1. Germline CDR1 reads SGHNT; CDR2 reads YYREEE (reference sequence). CDR3: CASSLGQGAYNEQFF. CDR3 in DNA: TGTGCCAGCAGCTTGGGACAGGGGGCTTACAATGAGCAGTTCTTC.